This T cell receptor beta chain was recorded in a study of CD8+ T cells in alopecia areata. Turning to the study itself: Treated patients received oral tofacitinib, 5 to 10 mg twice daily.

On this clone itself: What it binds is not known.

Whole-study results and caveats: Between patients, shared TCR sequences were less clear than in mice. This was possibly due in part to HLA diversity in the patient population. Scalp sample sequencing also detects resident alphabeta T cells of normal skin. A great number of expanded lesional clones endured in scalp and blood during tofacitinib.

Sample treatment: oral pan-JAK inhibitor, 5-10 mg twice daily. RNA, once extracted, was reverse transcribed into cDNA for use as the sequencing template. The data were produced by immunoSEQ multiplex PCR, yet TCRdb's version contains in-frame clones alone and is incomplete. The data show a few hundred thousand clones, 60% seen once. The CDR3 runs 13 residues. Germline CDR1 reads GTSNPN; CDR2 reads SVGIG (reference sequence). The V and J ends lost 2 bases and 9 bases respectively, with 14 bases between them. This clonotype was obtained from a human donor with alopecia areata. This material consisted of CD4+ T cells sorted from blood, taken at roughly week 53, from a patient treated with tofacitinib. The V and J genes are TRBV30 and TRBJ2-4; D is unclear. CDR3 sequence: CAWSPRRGSIQYF. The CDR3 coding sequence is TGTGCCTGGAGTCCCAGGAGAGGTAGCATTCAGTACTTC.